These 9 T cell receptor beta chains were sequenced from one sample in a study of T cell responses to AZD1222 COVID-19 vaccine. This table comes from immunoSEQ multiplex PCR, and its TCRdb copy is limited to in-frame clones, with some not included. The repertoire holds about 96,000 clones, roughly nine tenths seen once, with 1.5% to 2% in the top ten. This specimen was peripheral blood, taken on day 0 of AZD1222 vaccination. The receptors here all came from an adult in good health.

The V gene is TRBV4-2, the J gene TRBJ2-1; TRBD1 matches 9 bases. The CDR3 length is 16 residues. Germline lookup yields CDR1 LGHNA and CDR2 YNFKEQ. Losses at the gene ends were 2 bases for V and 6 bases for J; bases not matched to a gene: 8. The CDR3 region is CASSQMTGGSLNEQFF. The CDR3, as DNA: TGTGCCAGCAGCCAAATGACAGGGGGGTCCCTCAATGAGCAGTTCTTC.

This rearrangement joins TRBV12-3 or TRBV12-4 to TRBJ1-2, with a possible D match to TRBD1 (5 bases). The CDR3 is 13 residues long. Trimming removed 6 bases from V and 10 bases from J, with 18 bases in between. CDR3 sequence: CASSPNGHLAYTF. Written as DNA, the CDR3 is TGTGCCAGCAGCCCTAATGGACATTTAGCCTACACCTTC.

The table lists this clone with a few counts. J is TRBJ2-2 and V is TRBV6-2 or TRBV6-3; D might be TRBD2 (5 bases). V lost 2 bases to trimming and J lost 4 bases, with 20 bases between them. This CDR3 contains 18 residues. Germline V gene lookup returns CDR1 MNHEY and CDR2 SVGEGT. This CDR3 reads CASSYLYVGPAGTGELFF. As DNA, the CDR3 is TGTGCCAGCAGTTACCTATACGTCGGTCCTGCGGGCACCGGGGAGCTGTTTTTT.

The rearrangement joins TRBV6-2 or TRBV6-3 to TRBJ1-2, with 7 bases lining up with TRBD1. Trimming took 2 bases from V and 6 from J; bases not matched to a gene: 6. The CDR3 spans 14 residues. Germline V gene sequence: CDR1 MNHEY, CDR2 SVGEGT. The CDR3 coding sequence is TGTGCCAGCAGTTACGGAGGGGGCGTCGATGGCTACACCTTC. Protein: CASSYGGGVDGYTF.

V gene TRBV10-1 combines with J gene TRBJ2-1, with unresolved D. Germline V gene lookup returns CDR1 WNHNN and CDR2 SYGVQD (reference sequence). CDR3 length: 11 residues. The V gene lost 3 bases and the J gene lost 6 bases, with 3 bases spanning the gap. In nucleotides, the CDR3 is TGCGCCAGCAGTGACAGCAATGAGCAGTTCTTC. Residues: CASSDSNEQFF.

V usage is TRBV21-1 and J usage is TRBJ1-5. TRBV21-1 is marked as a pseudogene. CDR3 length equals 17 residues. CDR3 coding DNA: TGTGCCAGCAGCAAAGCGCTAACCGACGATAGCAATCAGCCCCAGCATTTT. It is translated as CASSKALTDDSNQPQHF.

This clone was seen once. This rearrangement joins TRBV6-1 to TRBJ2-5; TRBD2 aligns across 14 bases. After removal of 4 bases from V and 4 bases from J, the junction contained 5 bases not matched to a gene. The CDR3 spans 16 residues. Germline V gene sequence: CDR1 MNHNS, CDR2 SASEGT. The CDR3 is CASSVRLAGGLETQYF. CDR3 DNA sequence: TGTGCCAGCAGTGTACGACTAGCGGGGGGGCTAGAGACCCAGTACTTC.

The CDR3 is CATRSTTNTGELFF. The CDR3 DNA follows: TGTGCCACCAGATCGACAACGAACACCGGGGAGCTGTTTTTT. The chain links TRBV24-1 to TRBJ2-2; no reliable D call. The CDR3 covers 14 residues. Germline CDR1 and CDR2: KGHDR and SFDVKD. V lost 7 bases and J lost 0, with 8 bases in between.

This chain joins TRBV4-3 and TRBJ1-4; TRBD1 matches 7 bases. The germline CDR1 and CDR2 sequences are LGHNA and YSLEER. Losses at the gene ends were 0 bases for V and 7 bases for J; bases not matched to a gene: 14. CDR3 length: 18 amino acids. Here the CDR3 reads CASSQDYGGGGLGEKLFF. The CDR3 nucleotides are TGCGCCAGCAGCCAAGATTATGGAGGGGGCGGTTTAGGTGAAAAACTGTTTTTT.